This is a list of T cell receptor beta chains from one sample in a study of human T cells and chemical hapten exposure. TCRdb passed the RACE reads through MiXCR, listing each CDR3 protein once. The sample lists around 200,000 distinct CDR3 sequences, just under 30% occurring once. The sequences come from whole blood, collected in connection with sensitization to the hapten diphenylcyclopropenone (DPC). These receptors originate from a woman younger than 45 with alopecia areata. Some clones in this sample may be carry-over from other donors' samples. Both conserved end residues are part of each CDR3. A D gene is named only where the DNA matches it firmly. Only some rows state a clone size, as once, few, many or a class for expanded clones.

j_call clone_size d_call v_call cdr3_nt cdr3_aa
TRBJ2-2 few TRBD1 TRBV29-1 TGCAGCGTGGAGGGACAGGCGAACACCGGGGAGCTGTTTTTT CSVEGQANTGELFF
TRBJ2-1 few TRBD2 TRBV2 TGTGCCAGCAAGAGCGGGGCCAATAATGAGCAGTTCTTC CASKSGANNEQFF
TRBJ2-7 - - TRBV19 TGTGCCAGTAGCTCGGACAGTGCACACGAGCAGTACTTC CASSSDSAHEQYF
TRBJ1-1 - - TRBV7-2 TGTGCCAGCAGCTTAGCGTATGGGGGTGGGACTGAAGCTTTCTTT CASSLAYGGGTEAFF
TRBJ2-1 - TRBD2 TRBV28 TGTGCCAGCAGTTCTATTGGACTAGCGAGTAATGAGCAGTTCTTC CASSSIGLASNEQFF
TRBJ1-1 - - TRBV5-1 TGCGCCAGCAGCTTAACAGGGAGTACTGAAGCTTTCTTT CASSLTGSTEAFF
TRBJ2-7 - - TRBV5-1 TGCGCCAGCAGCGAGGGGATCGACGAGCAGTACTTC CASSEGIDEQYF
TRBJ2-3 few - TRBV11-2 TGTGCCAGCAGCCCCCACCCGACGGTGCGCACAGATACGCAGTATTTT CASSPHPTVRTDTQYF
TRBJ2-1 - - TRBV12-5 TGTGCTAGTGGCCGGGGACTGAAGGCTGAGCAGTTCTTC CASGRGLKAEQFF
TRBJ1-2 - TRBD1 TRBV20-1 TGCAGTGCTAGTCTTGCCGGGACAGGGGGCCGCGGCTACACCTTC CSASLAGTGGRGYTF
TRBJ2-2 - - TRBV12-3/TRBV12-4 TGTGCCAGCAGCTACCACACCGGGGAGCTGTTTTTT CASSYHTGELFF
TRBJ1-2 few TRBD1 TRBV20-1 TGCAGTGCGAACAGGGGGACTAACTATGGCTACACCTTC CSANRGTNYGYTF
TRBJ1-5 few TRBD1 TRBV28 TGTGCCAGCAGACCACACAGGGGGTTAAATCAGCCCCAGCATTTT CASRPHRGLNQPQHF
TRBJ1-5 once - TRBV12-3/TRBV12-4 TGTGCCAGTGGGGAATTTCAGCCCCAGCATTTT CASGEFQPQHF
TRBJ1-2 - - TRBV5-5 TGTGCCAGCAGCGTAGAATACCTTGGCTACACCTTC CASSVEYLGYTF
TRBJ1-4 - TRBD1 TRBV20-1 TGCAGTGCGCCGACAGGGTACCCCGGCCGGCTGTTTTTT CSAPTGYPGRLFF
TRBJ2-2 many - TRBV4-3 TGTGCCAGCAGTCCGACGAACACCGGGGAGCTGTTTTTT CASSPTNTGELFF
TRBJ2-7 many - TRBV28 TGTGCCAGCAGACTCCCGGCTGGGACGCCCTACGAGCAGTACTTC CASRLPAGTPYEQYF
TRBJ2-5 - - TRBV18 TGTGCCAGCTCCCCGGCGTCGGAAGAGACCCAGTACTTC CASSPASEETQYF
TRBJ2-3 - TRBD2 TRBV7-2 TGTGCCAGCAGCTTGGTGGGAGGGCAGTACACAGATACGCAGTATTTT CASSLVGGQYTDTQYF
TRBJ2-5 - TRBD2 TRBV20-1 TGCAGTGCTACAACTAGCGGGGGTGTGGAGACCCAGTACTTC CSATTSGGVETQYF
TRBJ1-4 - TRBD1 TRBV20-1 TGCAGTGCTAGGGACAGGGCAACTAATGAAAAACTGTTTTTT CSARDRATNEKLFF
TRBJ1-1 many - TRBV5-1 TGCGCCAGCAGCTTGCGCCAGTTTGAGATGAACACTGAAGCTTTCTTT CASSLRQFEMNTEAFF
TRBJ1-2 - - TRBV2 TGTGCCAGCGCCCCAGAATCCGGGACCTACGGGGGCTACACCTTC CASAPESGTYGGYTF
TRBJ2-5 - - TRBV20-1 TGCAGTGCTAGAGATCCCCGGGGCGCAGGGGAGACCCAGTACTTC CSARDPRGAGETQYF
TRBJ2-1 - - TRBV4-3 TGCGCCAGCAGCCAAGCCCTCAGGGGTGAGCAGTTCTTC CASSQALRGEQFF
TRBJ2-5 - TRBD2 TRBV20-1 TGCAGTGCAAGTACTAGCGGGGGGGCGGAGACCCAGTACTTC CSASTSGGAETQYF
TRBJ2-1 - - TRBV29-1 TGCAGCGTTGGCCATAGGGAGCAGTTCTTC CSVGHREQFF
TRBJ2-3 - TRBD1 TRBV6-5 TGTGCCAGCAGTTATTTCCAGGGGGGCACAGATACGCAGTATTTT CASSYFQGGTDTQYF
TRBJ2-1 few - TRBV2 TGTGCCAGCAGTAATTACAATGAGCAGTTCTTC CASSNYNEQFF
TRBJ2-2 - - TRBV10-3 TGTGCCATCAGTGCACGGGACACGGAGCTGTTTTTT CAISARDTELFF
TRBJ2-7 many - TRBV20-1 TGCAGTGCTAGGCGGGAATACGAGCAGTACTTC CSARREYEQYF
TRBJ1-2 - - TRBV7-9 TGTGCCAGCAGCAGTAATCTTAACTATGGCTACACCTTC CASSSNLNYGYTF
TRBJ2-4 few TRBD1 TRBV6-2/TRBV6-3 TGTGCCAGCAGCGGGTCGGACAGGGTGGCCAAAAACATTCAGTACTTC CASSGSDRVAKNIQYF
TRBJ2-1 - - TRBV6-1 TGTGCCAGCAGTGAAGCAGAAGTTGAGCAGTTCTTC CASSEAEVEQFF
TRBJ2-5 few - TRBV28 TGTGCCAGCAGTTCAGGGCCCGAGACCCAGTACTTC CASSSGPETQYF
TRBJ2-1 - - TRBV11-1 TGTGCCAGCAGCTTCACGGTCTCAGGCGGGGCCTACAATGAGCAGTTCTTC CASSFTVSGGAYNEQFF